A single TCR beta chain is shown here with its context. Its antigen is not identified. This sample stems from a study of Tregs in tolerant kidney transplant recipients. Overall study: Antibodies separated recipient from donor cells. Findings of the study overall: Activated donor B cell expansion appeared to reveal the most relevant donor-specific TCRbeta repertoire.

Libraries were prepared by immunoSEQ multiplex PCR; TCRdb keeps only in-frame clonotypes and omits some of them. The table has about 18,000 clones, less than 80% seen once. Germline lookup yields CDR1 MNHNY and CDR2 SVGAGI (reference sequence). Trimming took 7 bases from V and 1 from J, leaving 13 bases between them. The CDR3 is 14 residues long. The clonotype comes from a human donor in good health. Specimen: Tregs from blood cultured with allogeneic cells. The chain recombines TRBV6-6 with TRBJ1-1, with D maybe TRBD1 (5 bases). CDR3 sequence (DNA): TGTGCCAGCACTATGACAGAAAGGAACACTGAAGCTTTCTTT. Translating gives CASTMTERNTEAFF.